Below, one TCR beta chain is given with its context. Its target is unknown. The data stem from a study of CD8 T cells in Susac syndrome. CDR3 length equals 16 residues. CDR1 and CDR2 (germline): SGHRS, YFSETQ. The V end lost 1 base, the J end lost 5 bases, and 19 bases lay between the germline ends. RNA amounts of roughly 0.5 to 1 ug underwent reverse transcription with random hexamers. TCR beta CDR3 was amplified by immunoSEQ covering 54 Vbeta and 13 Jbeta. MiXCR was run by TCRdb on the immunoSEQ multiplex PCR reads, yielding one entry per CDR3 protein. The repertoire has 150,000 to 200,000 distinct CDR3 sequences, 90% to 95% of them found once; the top ten carry roughly 0.088%. From blood CD8+ and CD4+ T cells, TCR beta sequences were generated. TEMRA cells were enriched by FACS, and CD4+ and CD8+ T cells were negatively isolated. Study findings and constraints: The study admitted that it had a relatively small number of individuals in its TCR sequencing and HLA analysis.

The sample comprised CD4+ T cells from PBMCs. This TCR came from a human donor with multiple sclerosis. This chain joins TRBV5-1 and TRBJ2-7; tentatively, D is TRBD2 (5 bases). CDR3 region: CASSLTGILLSDEQYF. The CDR3 DNA sequence: TGCGCCAGCAGCTTGACCGGGATCCTACTTTCCGACGAGCAGTACTTC.